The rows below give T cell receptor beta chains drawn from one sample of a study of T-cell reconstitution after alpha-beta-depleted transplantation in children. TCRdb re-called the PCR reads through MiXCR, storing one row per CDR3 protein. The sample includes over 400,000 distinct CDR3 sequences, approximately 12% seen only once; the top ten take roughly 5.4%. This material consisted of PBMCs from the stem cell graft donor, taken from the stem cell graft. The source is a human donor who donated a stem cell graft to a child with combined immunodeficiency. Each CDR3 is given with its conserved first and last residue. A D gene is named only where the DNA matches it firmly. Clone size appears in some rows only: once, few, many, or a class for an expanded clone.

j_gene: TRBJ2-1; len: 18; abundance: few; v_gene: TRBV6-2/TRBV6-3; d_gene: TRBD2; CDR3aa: CASSYKGLAGTPHNEQFF; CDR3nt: TGTGCCAGCAGTTATAAGGGACTAGCGGGCACCCCCCACAATGAGCAGTTCTTC
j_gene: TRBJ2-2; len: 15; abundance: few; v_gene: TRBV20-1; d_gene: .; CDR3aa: CSARDGAANTGELFF; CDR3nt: TGCAGTGCTAGAGACGGTGCGGCTAACACCGGGGAGCTGTTTTTT
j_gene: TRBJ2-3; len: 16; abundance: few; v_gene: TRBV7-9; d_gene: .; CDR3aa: CASSFGPFVTTDTQYF; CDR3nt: TGTGCCAGCAGCTTCGGGCCATTCGTGACCACAGATACGCAGTATTTT
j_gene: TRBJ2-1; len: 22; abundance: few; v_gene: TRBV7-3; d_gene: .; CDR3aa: CASSLIPLGTSGWGLSYNEQFF; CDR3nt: TGTGCCAGCAGCTTAATTCCTCTCGGGACATCAGGGTGGGGCCTCTCCTACAATGAGCAGTTCTTC
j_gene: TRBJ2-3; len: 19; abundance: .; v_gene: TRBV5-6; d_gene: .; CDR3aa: CASSSLVLGTGVSTDTQYF; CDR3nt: TGTGCCAGCAGCTCACTAGTCTTGGGAACGGGCGTCAGCACAGATACGCAGTATTTT
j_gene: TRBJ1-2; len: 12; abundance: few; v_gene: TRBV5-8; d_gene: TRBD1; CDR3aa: CASSGNRGGYTF; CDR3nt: TGTGCCAGCAGCGGAAACAGGGGCGGCTACACCTTC
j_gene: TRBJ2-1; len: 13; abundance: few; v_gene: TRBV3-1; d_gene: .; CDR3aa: CASSTQLGNEQFF; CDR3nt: TGTGCCAGCAGCACCCAGTTGGGGAATGAGCAGTTCTTC
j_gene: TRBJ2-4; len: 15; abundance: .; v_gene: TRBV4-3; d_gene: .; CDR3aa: CASSQGTAAKNIQYF; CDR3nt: TGCGCCAGCAGCCAAGGGACAGCGGCCAAAAACATTCAGTACTTC
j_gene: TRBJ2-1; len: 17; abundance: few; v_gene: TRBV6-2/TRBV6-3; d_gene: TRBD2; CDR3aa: CASSYSVLGLVVLFQFF; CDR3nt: TGTGCCAGCAGTTACTCGGTTCTGGGACTAGTGGTTTTGTTTCAGTTCTTC
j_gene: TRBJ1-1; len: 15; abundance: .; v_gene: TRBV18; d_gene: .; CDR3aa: CASSPTGAKNTEAFF; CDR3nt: TGTGCCAGCTCTCCCACAGGAGCAAAGAACACTGAAGCTTTCTTT
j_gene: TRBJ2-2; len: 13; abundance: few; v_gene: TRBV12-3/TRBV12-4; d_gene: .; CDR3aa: CASSLAKGGELFF; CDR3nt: TGTGCCAGCAGTTTAGCGAAAGGCGGGGAGCTGTTTTTT
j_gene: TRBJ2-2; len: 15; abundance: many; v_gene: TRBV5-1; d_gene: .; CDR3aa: CASSHVLGDTGELFF; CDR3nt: TGCGCCAGCAGCCATGTCCTCGGGGACACCGGGGAGCTGTTTTTT
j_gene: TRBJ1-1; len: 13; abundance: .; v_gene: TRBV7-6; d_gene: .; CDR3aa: CASSLTGYTEAFF; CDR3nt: TGTGCCAGCAGCCTGACGGGTTACACTGAAGCTTTCTTT
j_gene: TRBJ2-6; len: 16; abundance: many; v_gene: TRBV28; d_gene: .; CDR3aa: CASSHGQFSGANVLTF; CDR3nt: TGTGCCAGCAGTCACGGACAGTTCTCTGGGGCCAACGTCCTGACTTTC
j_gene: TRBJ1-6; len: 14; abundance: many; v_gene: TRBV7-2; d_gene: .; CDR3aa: CASSLVNLGSPLHF; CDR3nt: TGTGCCAGCAGCTTAGTCAATTTGGGGTCACCCCTCCACTTT
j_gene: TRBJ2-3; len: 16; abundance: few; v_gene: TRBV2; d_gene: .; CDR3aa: CASKYRQLAGTDTQYF; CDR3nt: TGTGCCAGCAAATACCGCCAATTAGCGGGCACAGATACGCAGTATTTT